One and the same sample provided the 17 T cell receptor beta chains below, sequenced in a study of blood T cell repertoires in COVID-19. Some clones are missing from TCRdb's copy, which holds only in-frame ones; the method was immunoSEQ multiplex PCR. The repertoire includes roughly 200,000 clones, 87% of them detected once, and around a fifth sits in the top ten. Sequenced sample: peripheral blood. Receptors were obtained from a man in his fifties or sixties with active or convalescent COVID-19.

In the case of this clone: The sample carries other DNA sequences with the same CDR3. The V call is TRBV19, the J call TRBJ2-3; 7 bases match TRBD1. CDR1 is LNHDA and CDR2 is SQIVND in the germline V gene (reference sequence). The CDR3 spans 13 residues. Trimming cost V 3 bases and J 6 bases; bases outside gene matches: 3. CDR3 amino acids: CASSIARGDTQYF. CDR3 DNA sequence: TGTGCCAGTAGTATCGCCAGGGGGGATACGCAGTATTTT.

This chain links TRBV19 with TRBJ1-1; D not certain. CDR3 length: 14 residues. V shed 5 bases and J shed 0 bases, with 10 bases lying between them. Germline CDR1 and CDR2: LNHDA and SQIVND (reference sequence). The CDR3 reads CASSYGSLNTEAFF. The CDR3 region has the DNA TGTGCCAGTAGTTACGGGAGCTTGAACACTGAAGCTTTCTTT.

The chain combines TRBV18 with TRBJ2-2; 7 positions agree with TRBD1. Germline CDR1 KGHSH, CDR2 LQKENI. The ends lost 3 bases at V and 4 bases at J; junction bases unmatched: 8. This CDR3 spans 16 amino acids. CDR3 in amino acids: CASSPLQGTSTGELFF. The CDR3 nucleotides are TGTGCCAGCTCACCGTTACAGGGGACCAGCACCGGGGAGCTGTTTTTT. Together with reference TRBV18 and TRBJ2-2, the CDR3 gives the full variable domain: NAGVMQNPRHLVRRRGQEARLRCSPMKGHSHVYWYRQLPEEGLKFMVYLQKENIIDESGMPKERFSAEFPKEGPSILRIQQVVRGDSAAYFCASSPLQGTSTGELFFGEGSRLTVL.

The V and J genes are TRBV11-1 and TRBJ1-1, with unresolved D. This CDR3 is 12 amino acids long. Germline CDR1 and CDR2: SGHAT and FQDESV (reference sequence). The V gene lost 3 bases and the J gene lost 3 bases, with 5 bases spanning the gap. CDR3: CASSFRDTEAFF. The CDR3 nucleotides are TGTGCCAGCAGCTTCCGGGACACTGAAGCTTTCTTT.

Concerning this clone itself: The sample contains more than one DNA sequence encoding this CDR3. This rearrangement joins TRBV7-2 to TRBJ2-5; D possibly corresponds to TRBD2 (6 bases). This CDR3 has 15 residues. Trimming pared 1 base from V and 4 bases from J, leaving 13 bases between. Per germline, CDR1 SGHTA and CDR2 FQGNSA. The CDR3 coding sequence is TGTGCCAGCAGCTTAGGGGCGGGGCTAGGAGAGACCCAGTACTTC. Residues: CASSLGAGLGETQYF.

The J gene is TRBJ1-5, the V gene TRBV12-5; D is perhaps TRBD1 (5 bases). From germline, CDR1 is LGHNT and CDR2 FRNRAP. This CDR3 has 13 amino acids. V was pared by 6 bases and J by 7 bases, with 13 bases between. Written as DNA, the CDR3 is TGTGCTAGTGGAGTCGGGGGGTCCCAGCCCCAGCATTTT. This encodes CASGVGGSQPQHF.

V gene TRBV2 combines with J gene TRBJ1-5; a possible D gene is TRBD1 (5 bases). This CDR3 region has 13 residues. V was pared by 7 bases and J by 3 bases, with 10 bases between. The germline CDR1 and CDR2 sequences are SNHLY and FYNNEI. CDR3 amino acids: CASMGQFNQPQHF. The CDR3 nucleotides read TGTGCCAGCATGGGGCAGTTCAATCAGCCCCAGCATTTT.

This chain connects TRBV6-1 to TRBJ1-6; D may be TRBD1 (6 bases). Germline CDR1 MNHNS, CDR2 SASEGT. The CDR3 runs 17 residues. V was shortened by 4 bases and J by 0 bases, with 13 bases between the two germline ends. CDR3 loop: CASSVQGSGSYNSPLHF. DNA for the CDR3: TGTGCCAGCAGTGTACAGGGATCGGGCTCCTATAATTCACCCCTCCACTTT.

V usage is TRBV6-5 and J usage is TRBJ1-6; D unresolved. The CDR3 loop spans 14 amino acids. Germline V lookup: CDR1 MNHEY, CDR2 SVGAGI. Trimming cost V 3 bases and J 9 bases, with 12 bases left between them. CDR3 residues: CASSYTGVSSPLHF. CDR3 sequence (DNA): TGTGCCAGCAGTTATACCGGGGTGAGTTCACCCCTCCACTTT.

This sequence joins TRBV5-1 and TRBJ2-4, with TRBD2 identical over 8 bases. Germline-derived CDR1 and CDR2 are SGHRS and YFSETQ. The CDR3 is made up of 17 amino acids. V gave up 4 bases and J gave up 0 bases; unmatched junction bases: 9. The CDR3 bases are TGCGCCAGCAGCCCCCTGAGCGGGGGTTTAGCCAAAAACATTCAGTACTTC. Its protein product is CASSPLSGGLAKNIQYF.

The J gene is TRBJ1-3, the V gene TRBV2; D possibly corresponds to TRBD1 (6 bases). Germline CDR1 and CDR2: SNHLY and FYNNEI. The CDR3 length is 13 residues. V shed 7 bases and J shed 0 bases, with 7 bases lying between them. The CDR3 DNA reads TGTGCCAGCAAGGGGGACTCTGGAAACACCATATATTTT. Protein: CASKGDSGNTIYF.

The rearrangement links TRBV19 to TRBJ1-2; unclear D gene. The germline V gene encodes CDR1 LNHDA and CDR2 SQIVND (reference sequence). Between the trimmed V and J ends, which lost 6 bases and 0 bases, there was a span of 11 bases. The length of the CDR3 is 14 residues. In DNA, the CDR3 is TGTGCCAGTAGAACGTTGAGCGCTAACTATGGCTACACCTTC. The encoded protein is CASRTLSANYGYTF.

The chain uses TRBV2 and TRBJ1-3, with D perhaps matching TRBD1 (6 bases). Trimming cost V 3 bases and J 3 bases, with 15 bases left between them. Germline CDR1 is SNHLY and CDR2 is FYNNEI. CDR3 length equals 16 residues. The CDR3 region is CASSERVGQYGNTIYF. As DNA, the CDR3 is TGTGCCAGCAGTGAGAGAGTCGGACAGTATGGAAACACCATATATTTT.

The genes are TRBV4-1 and TRBJ1-4, with TRBD1 as a possible D gene (5 bases). V lost 4 bases, J lost 0 bases, and 12 bases lay in between. Germline assignment: CDR1 MGHRA and CDR2 YSYEKL. There are 16 residues in the CDR3. CDR3: CASSPTQGTTNEKLFF. The CDR3 DNA reads as TGCGCCAGCAGCCCTACCCAGGGAACAACTAATGAAAAACTGTTTTTT.

This clone occurred once. The chain is built from TRBV6-5 and TRBJ1-1; TRBD1 agrees at 8 bases. The CDR3 is made up of 14 amino acids. J gave up 5 bases and V 6 bases, and 8 bases lay outside the gene matches. The V gene's germline CDR1 is MNHEY and CDR2 SVGAGI. The CDR3 reads CASRGQGGKTEAFF. The CDR3 DNA is TGTGCCAGCAGAGGACAGGGAGGAAAAACTGAAGCTTTCTTT.

V is TRBV12-5 and J is TRBJ1-6; 7 nucleotides line up with TRBD1. CDR3 length: 15 amino acids. The ends lost 2 bases at V and 8 bases at J; junction bases unmatched: 6. Germline V gene data show CDR1 as LGHNT and CDR2 as FRNRAP. The CDR3 bases are TGTGCTAGTGGTTTGAGGCGGGACAGAGATTCACCCCTCCACTTT. Protein: CASGLRRDRDSPLHF.

The V and J genes are TRBV6-5 and TRBJ1-5; TRBD1 matches 7 bases. Losses at the gene ends were 5 bases for V and 3 bases for J; bases not matched to a gene: 4. Germline V gene data show CDR1 as MNHEY and CDR2 as SVGAGI. This CDR3 region has 14 residues. This CDR3 reads CASSRQGINQPQHF. The CDR3 DNA reads TGTGCCAGCAGTAGACAGGGTATCAATCAGCCCCAGCATTTT.